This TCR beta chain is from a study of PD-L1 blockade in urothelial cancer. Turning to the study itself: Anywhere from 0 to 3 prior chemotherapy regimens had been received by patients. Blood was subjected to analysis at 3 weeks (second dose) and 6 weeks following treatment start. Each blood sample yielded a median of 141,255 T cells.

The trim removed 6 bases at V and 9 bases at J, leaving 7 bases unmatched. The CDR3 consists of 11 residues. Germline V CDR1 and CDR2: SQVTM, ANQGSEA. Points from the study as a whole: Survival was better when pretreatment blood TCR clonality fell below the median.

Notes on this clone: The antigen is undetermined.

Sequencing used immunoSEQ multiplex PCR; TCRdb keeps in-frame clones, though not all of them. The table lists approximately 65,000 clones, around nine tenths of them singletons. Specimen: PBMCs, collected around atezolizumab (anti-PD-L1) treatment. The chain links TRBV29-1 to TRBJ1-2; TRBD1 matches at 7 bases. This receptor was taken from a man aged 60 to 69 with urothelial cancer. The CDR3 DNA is TGCAGCGTCGGGACAGATCATAGCTACACCTTC. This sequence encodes CSVGTDHSYTF.